This T cell receptor beta chain was documented in a study of blood T cell repertoires in COVID-19 (dated by TCRdb to the early 2020s). Concerning the study at large: Samples from collaborators originated in the United States, Italy and Spain and spanned both the acute and convalescent phases of COVID-19. The prospective study material was composed of cDNA or gDNA derived from T cells, B-cell-depleted T cells, or PBMCs. Subjects who had been exposed to COVID-19, were actively infected with it, or had recovered from it provided the deeply sampled blood TCRbeta repertoires that made up the dataset. A freely available public database, intended as a resource for researchers studying the immune response to SARS-CoV-2, is where the repertoires were released. Samples were obtained from the ongoing ImmuneRACE study (first 160 participants) and from 1,254 subjects provided by 6 global collaborators. A de-identified subject ID, COVID-19 status, age in years and sex were almost always included in the sample metadata. Where available, HLA class I and class II types were obtained from metadata supplied by the sample provider rather than from assay-based typing.

The CDR3 goes from the cysteine to the phenylalanine over 13 residues. The only DNA kept is the CDR3, 39 bases in frame from the first base. The germline V gene encodes CDR1 GTSNPN and CDR2 SVGIG (reference sequence). V is clipped by 4 bases and J by 7 bases, and the sequence between their germline boundaries is 11 bases long. To note about this clone: Its cognate antigen has yet to be identified. No much larger clonotype is one base removed from it; base qualities were not supplied.

Collaborating institutions collected whole blood in K2EDTA tubes following their own protocols. For TCRbeta analysis, collaborators shipped samples in one of three forms: frozen whole blood, isolated PBMCs, or DNA extracted from either of those sample types. Points the paper makes about the study in general: The amount of clinical and demographic metadata varied by source and participant and was provided uncurated.

TCRbeta CDR3 regions were amplified from genomic DNA by means of the immunoSEQ Assay, a bias-controlled multiplex PCR. In the source study's methods: Nucleated cell counts per sample were estimated from amplification of reference gene primers within the assay. To quantify the absolute abundance of each unique TCRbeta CDR3 rearrangement, sequence reads were collapsed and filtered. For each sample, productive Simpson clonality was calculated as the square root of Simpson's diversity index over productive rearrangements. TCRdb obtained this table from immuneACCESS and retained in-frame rearrangements with V and J assigned. These tables miss some clones; where compared with another copy, unresolved V genes account for less than half of the shortfall, and the remainder is unexplained. That table is the source of V, J and clone size, and D and trimming were worked out from the DNA. The sample table shows over 350,000 clones, and 75% to 90% are seen once. 1.4% to 1.5% of the sample rests with the top ten.

This sequence originates from a woman in her 30s with active or convalescent COVID-19. In this chain, TRBV30 is recombined with TRBJ1-6, with TRBD1 as a weak D call on 5 bases. Sequenced sample: peripheral blood. Here the CDR3 is given as CAWNAGPNSPLHF. The bases read TGTGCCTGGAACGCAGGGCCCAATTCACCCCTCCACTTT.